This TCR beta chain is from a study of T cell responses to AZD1222 COVID-19 vaccine. Study-wide results and limits: Across the whole spike, CD4 TCRs peaked at regions 160-218 and 743-854. Seropositive at baseline were only six AZD1222 recipients. Clonal diversity may have been underestimated, and the donors were mostly white British, with more females than males. The reported proportion of spike-specific TCRs targeting unmutated variant regions was nearly half.

Comments on this clone: Its antigen is undetermined.

The J segment lost 4 bases and the V segment lost 6 bases, leaving 3 bases of the junction unmatched. Per germline, CDR1 KGHDR and CDR2 SFDVKD. This CDR3 is 14 amino acids long. Here immunoSEQ multiplex PCR was the method, and the copy in TCRdb shows in-frame clones only, minus some. The sample lists fewer than 200,000 clones, almost 95% seen once, with 1% to 1.5% in the top ten. This chain uses TRBV24-1 with TRBJ2-1; TRBD1 matches 9 bases. The source is an adult in good health. This material consisted of peripheral blood, taken on day 0 of AZD1222 vaccination. CDR3 DNA: TGTGCCACCAGTCCGGGACAGGGATACAATGAGCAGTTCTTC. Its translation: CATSPGQGYNEQFF.